A selection of T cell receptor beta chains follows, all from one sample in a study of post-analysis software for immune sequencing data. TCRdb re-called the PCR reads through MiXCR, storing one row per CDR3 protein. The data contain about 770,000 distinct CDR3 sequences, roughly 50% of them seen just once; the ten biggest clones take up 4.9%. The sample taken for sequencing was blood. Receptors were obtained from a girl between 5 and 17 years old with multiple sclerosis. The conserved cysteine and the conserved F or W are not part of the CDR3 here.

cdr3_aa	v_call
ASTAGGATNEKLF	TRBV7-8
ASSLQGSHEQY	TRBV7-2
ASSSQVLDTQY	TRBV7-3
SVSELAGGPRDTQY	TRBV29-1
ASSYRLTTYEQY	TRBV28
RVKGPSETQY	TRBV20-1
SANRDRDNEQF	TRBV20-1
ASNLGTHGDTQY	TRBV7-2
ASSLAGNYGYT	TRBV7-9
ASSIQGWVSEQY	TRBV12-3/TRBV12-4
ASRLGPNEQF	TRBV27
ASRTGTEKLF	TRBV12-3/TRBV12-4
SAGGRQYNSPLH	TRBV20-1
ATSDFGATQY	TRBV24-1
ASSFGSPGAEQY	TRBV12-3/TRBV12-4
SARPGRTGEQF	TRBV20-1
ASSGGTSGSHEQF	TRBV5-6
ASNTGSHNEQF	TRBV9
ASSFSQGSYNEQF	TRBV5-1
ASSFLDSTSTDTQY	TRBV7-8
ASSGPGQGYREQY	TRBV28
ATSRDGRSSGTDTQY	TRBV15
ASSYIRRDGYT	TRBV6-2/TRBV6-3
ASSEQGPTAF	TRBV2
SVAETSSYEQY	TRBV29-1
SVGKGTYEQY	TRBV29-1
ASSPGHGNQPQH	TRBV3-1
ASGPQGDTQY	TRBV7-8
SVESWEGSSSYNEQF	TRBV29-1
ASSRDRSYNEQY	TRBV7-3
ASSVEGLAIDTQY	TRBV9
ASSQDKAVSRADTQY	TRBV4-2
ASNLQGGDTQY	TRBV5-8
ATSRGDRYNEQF	TRBV15
ASSQEGRVPRWEQY	TRBV4-2
ASSLGGQGGGEKLF	TRBV12-3/TRBV12-4
ASSQSRGRSGRGRDTQY	TRBV4-2
ASSPGRVSREQF	TRBV12-3/TRBV12-4
ASSQFGGHGYT	TRBV3-1
ASSLALGQEETQY	TRBV5-1
ASSEGTGLLSYEQY	TRBV6-1
ASSPAGVQETQY	TRBV18
SARTGRYNEQF	TRBV20-1
ASRGLLAGGPYGNEQF	TRBV27
GTRRAEGEKLF	TRBV20-1
ASSPNPAEAF	TRBV7-2
ASSSIDWGDRRYQY	TRBV11-2
ASSLGGHTEAF	TRBV13
ASSYWLAGIGANVLT	TRBV6-2/TRBV6-3